The 18 T cell receptor beta chains presented below share a single source sample, sequenced in a study of CD8+ T cells in alopecia areata. RNA extraction and reverse transcription yielded cDNA as sequencing template. Some clones are missing from TCRdb's copy, which holds only in-frame ones; the method was immunoSEQ multiplex PCR. Of 160,000 or so clones listed, about two thirds are singletons. Treatment defined: oral pan-JAK inhibitor, 5-10 mg twice daily. The input for sequencing was CD4+ T cells sorted from blood, taken at week 4, from a patient treated with tofacitinib. Receptors originate from a human donor with alopecia areata.

V and J are TRBV9 and TRBJ2-1, with D maybe TRBD2 (5 bases). Trimming stripped 3 bases from V and 4 bases from J, with 14 bases between. This CDR3 contains 15 residues. The germline V gene encodes CDR1 SGDLS and CDR2 YYNGEE. The CDR3 is CASSAGPTGYNEQFF. In DNA, the CDR3 is TGTGCCAGCAGCGCCGGCCCCACGGGGTACAATGAGCAGTTCTTC.

The chain recombines TRBV19 with TRBJ1-5, with D perhaps matching TRBD1 (6 bases). The V and J ends lost 8 bases and 3 bases respectively, with 20 bases between them. The CDR3 is made up of 16 amino acids. In germline, CDR1 is LNHDA, CDR2 SQIVND (reference sequence). The CDR3 region has the DNA TGTGCCAGTCTTACCTCGACAGGCCTATCCAATCAGCCCCAGCATTTT. It codes for CASLTSTGLSNQPQHF.

The DNA for the CDR3 is TGCGCCAGCAGCTACCCGGGACAGGGGAACTATGGCTACACCTTC. Its translation: CASSYPGQGNYGYTF. The chain links TRBV5-1 to TRBJ1-2; TRBD1 agrees at 10 bases. This CDR3 comprises 15 residues. V was clipped by 3 bases and J by 2 bases; unmatched bases: 4. The germline CDR1 and CDR2 sequences are SGHRS and YFSETQ.

There are a few counts of this clone. The chain is built from TRBV30 and TRBJ1-2; D is unresolved. CDR3 size: 16 residues. Trimming removed 0 bases from V and 4 bases from J, with 18 bases in between. Looked up from germline, CDR1 is GTSNPN and CDR2 is SVGIG (reference sequence). As DNA, the CDR3 is TGTGCCTGGAGTGTATTGGTGGGGAAGTCAGTCTATGGCTACACCTTC. Its translation is CAWSVLVGKSVYGYTF. Full variable domain (missing parts from reference TRBV30 and TRBJ1-2): SQTIHQWPATLVQPVGSPLSLECTVEGTSNPNLYWYRQAAGRGLQLLFYSVGIGQISSEVPQNLSASRPQDRQFILSSKKLLLSDSGFYLCAWSVLVGKSVYGYTFGSGTRLTVV.

The chain carries TRBV5-6 and TRBJ2-3; no reliable D call. Germline assignment: CDR1 SGHDT and CDR2 YYEEEE. V lost 2 bases and J 4 bases, leaving 5 bases between the germline ends. The CDR3 has 12 residues. This CDR3 reads CASSLASDTQYF. The CDR3 bases are TGTGCCAGCAGCTTAGCTTCAGATACGCAGTATTTT.

The V call is TRBV7-9, the J call TRBJ2-3, with D unclear. V lost 7 bases to trimming and J lost 7 bases, with 12 bases between them. This CDR3 has 12 amino acids. The germline V gene encodes CDR1 SEHNR and CDR2 FQNEAQ (reference sequence). The CDR3 sequence: CASTSERYTQYF. The DNA for the CDR3 is TGTGCCAGCACAAGTGAAAGGTATACGCAGTATTTT.

This chain links TRBV27 with TRBJ2-2; a possible D gene is TRBD2 (6 bases). CDR1 and CDR2 (germline): MNHEY, SMNVEV (reference sequence). V lost 6 bases to trimming and J lost 7 bases, with 15 bases between them. The CDR3 covers 14 residues. The DNA of the CDR3 is TGTGCCAGCAGCCTAAGGGCGACTAGCGGGGAGCTGTTTTTT. Translating it yields CASSLRATSGELFF.

A few counts support this clone. The chain combines TRBV29-1 with TRBJ2-5; 7 bases agree with TRBD1. Trimming took 2 bases from V and 1 from J; bases not matched to a gene: 1. CDR1 is SQVTM and CDR2 is ANQGSEA in the germline V gene. The CDR3 extends over 13 amino acids. CDR3 amino acids: CSVEQGVQETQYF. CDR3 nucleotide sequence: TGCAGCGTTGAACAGGGGGTCCAAGAGACCCAGTACTTC.

CDR3 in DNA: TGTGCCAGCAGCCGGATGTGGCGGGGGGGCCTGTACCAAGAGACCCAGTACTTC. It specifies CASSRMWRGGLYQETQYF. The chain carries TRBV13 and TRBJ2-5, with 9 bases fitting TRBD2. V was clipped by 5 bases and J by 0 bases; unmatched bases: 13. Germline CDR1 reads PRHDT; CDR2 reads FYEKMQ (reference sequence). This CDR3 has 18 residues.

This clone showed up just a few times. The J gene is TRBJ2-6, the V gene TRBV19; weak D call: TRBD1 (5 bases). The CDR3 covers 13 residues. V lost 10 bases, J lost 4 bases, and 11 bases lay in between. CDR1 and CDR2 (germline): LNHDA, SQIVND (reference sequence). In DNA, the CDR3 is TGTGCCACCAGGGAAGTCGGGGCCAACGTCCTGACTTTC. Protein sequence: CATREVGANVLTF. The full variable domain, in which reference TRBV19 and TRBJ2-6 provide the parts outside the CDR3, is DGGITQSPKYLFRKEGQNVTLSCEQNLNHDAMYWYRQDPGQGLRLIYYSQIVNDFQKGDIAEGYSVSREKKESFPLTVTSAQKNPTAFYLCATREVGANVLTFGAGSRLTVL.

The genes are TRBV5-6 and TRBJ2-5; tentatively, D is TRBD2 (6 bases). Germline lookup yields CDR1 SGHDT and CDR2 YYEEEE. CDR3 size: 13 residues. Trimming stripped 4 bases from V and 2 bases from J, with 9 bases between. Here the CDR3 DNA reads TGTGCCAGCAGCCGGGGACTTCAAGAGACCCAGTACTTC. Its translation is CASSRGLQETQYF.

This clone was seen more than once but under ten times. Other nucleotide sequences in the sample specify the same CDR3. The CDR3 reads CASSLDSTDTQYF. The CDR3 nucleotides are TGCGCCAGCAGCTTGGATAGCACAGATACGCAGTATTTT. The V gene is TRBV5-1, the J gene TRBJ2-3; D is unresolved. This CDR3 comprises 13 residues. Germline-derived CDR1 and CDR2 are SGHRS and YFSETQ. V was trimmed by 0 bases and J by 0 bases, leaving 2 bases between them. Full variable domain (rest looked up from reference TRBV5-1 and TRBJ2-3): KAGVTQTPRYLIKTRGQQVTLSCSPISGHRSVSWYQQTPGQGLQFLFEYFSETQRNKGNFPGRFSGRQFSNSRSEMNVSTLELGDSALYLCASSLDSTDTQYFGPGTRLTVL.

V is TRBV7-2 and J is TRBJ1-1; unclear D gene. This CDR3 spans 15 amino acids. The V gene's germline CDR1 is SGHTA and CDR2 FQGNSA. Trimming shortened V by 5 bases and J by 5 bases, and 18 bases separated the two germline ends. The CDR3 loop is CASSAGNSPGTEAFF. CDR3 sequence (DNA): TGTGCCAGCAGCGCCGGGAATTCCCCGGGGACTGAAGCTTTCTTT.

This clone was seen more than once but under ten times. This chain connects TRBV25-1 to TRBJ1-4, with D possibly being TRBD1 (6 bases). V dropped 2 bases and J dropped 7 bases, with 14 bases sitting between them. The CDR3 runs to 15 residues. Per germline, CDR1 MGHDK and CDR2 SYGVNS. The chain's CDR3 is CASSELGRGFEKLFF. CDR3 DNA sequence: TGTGCCAGCAGTGAACTGGGCAGGGGCTTTGAAAAACTGTTTTTT.

The rearrangement uses TRBV7-2 and TRBJ2-5, with no clear D. Germline-derived CDR1 and CDR2 are SGHTA and FQGNSA. V dropped 0 bases and J dropped 8 bases, with 10 bases sitting between them. The length of the CDR3 is 13 residues. The CDR3 DNA is TGTGCCAGCAGCTTAGCCTGGGGTGATACCCAGTACTTC. This encodes CASSLAWGDTQYF.

This clone was counted only a few times. The genes are TRBV7-9 and TRBJ1-2, with a tentative D call TRBD1 (6 bases). The germline CDR1 and CDR2 sequences are SEHNR and FQNEAQ (reference sequence). V was shortened by 0 bases and J by 9 bases, with 14 bases between the two germline ends. There are 14 residues in the CDR3. CDR3: CASSLAYRANRYTF. CDR3 sequence (DNA): TGTGCCAGCAGCTTAGCTTACAGGGCTAATCGCTACACCTTC. The variable domain in full, with the rest retrieved from reference TRBV7-9 and TRBJ1-2, is DTGVSQNPRHKITKRGQNVTFRCDPISEHNRLYWYRQTLGQGPEFLTYFQNEAQLEKSRLLSDRFSAERPKGSFSTLEIQRTEQGDSAMYLCASSLAYRANRYTFGSGTRLTVV.

This clone came up a few times. The V gene is TRBV7-9, the J gene TRBJ1-1; no reliable D call. Trimming shortened V by 2 bases and J by 1 base, and 8 bases separated the two germline ends. This CDR3 is 14 amino acids long. The germline CDR1 and CDR2 sequences are SEHNR and FQNEAQ (reference sequence). CDR3 sequence reads: CASSLQSGNTEAFF. The CDR3 nucleotides read TGTGCCAGCAGCTTACAGAGCGGGAACACTGAAGCTTTCTTT.

The chain is built from TRBV4-1 and TRBJ1-2; no clear D. Germline loops: CDR1 MGHRA, CDR2 YSYEKL. The CDR3 loop spans 14 amino acids. The V end was cut by 0 bases, the J end by 8 bases, with 13 bases between. The chain's CDR3 is CASSQDRGMWGYTF. CDR3 nucleotides: TGCGCCAGCAGCCAAGATCGAGGGATGTGGGGCTACACCTTC.